The 17 T cell receptor beta chains below come from one sample, sequenced in a study of molecular identifiers for immune sequencing clone quantification. TCRdb fed the PCR reads into MiXCR, producing one record per CDR3 protein. The top ten hold 1% to 1.2% of the sample, which has some 93,000 distinct CDR3 sequences, 21% seen once. The specimen was naive CD8+ T cells from blood, with Jurkat cell RNA spiked in. As to subset: FACS-sorted CD8+CD4-CCR7+CD45RA+ naive T cells. These receptors were taken from a human donor in good health. Some libraries in this study had Jurkat cell RNA spiked in.

This clonotype appeared many times. The rearrangement uses TRBV27 and TRBJ2-7, with D maybe TRBD2 (5 bases). Germline values: CDR1 MNHEY, CDR2 SMNVEV (reference sequence). The CDR3 has 14 residues. Trimming left V 1 base short and J 4 bases short, with 11 bases between. The chain's CDR3 is CASSLYSGGYEQYF. DNA for the CDR3: TGTGCCAGCAGTTTATATTCTGGAGGATACGAGCAGTACTTC.

This clonotype was found many times. V and J are TRBV27 and TRBJ2-7; D assignment may be TRBD1 or TRBD2 (7 bases each). The germline V gene encodes CDR1 MNHEY and CDR2 SMNVEV (reference sequence). This CDR3 has 14 amino acids. V dropped 5 bases and J dropped 4 bases, with 15 bases sitting between them. CDR3 coding DNA: TGTGCCAGCAGTCGAACAGGGGAGGGGTACGAGCAGTACTTC. As protein: CASSRTGEGYEQYF.

This clonotype was observed a few times. The rearrangement links TRBV6-2 or TRBV6-3 to TRBJ2-2; 9 bases are a match to TRBD2. The V gene's germline CDR1 is MNHEY and CDR2 SVGEGT. With 2 bases clipped from V and 5 bases from J, the junction kept 3 bases outside the gene matches. The CDR3 has 15 amino acids. CDR3 DNA sequence: TGTGCCAGCAGTTACACTAGCGGGTCTACCGGGGAGCTGTTTTTT. This encodes CASSYTSGSTGELFF.

Many counts were recorded for this clonotype. This chain uses TRBV7-9 with TRBJ2-3; TRBD1 is a possible D gene (5 bases). This CDR3 has 21 residues. CDR1 SEHNR and CDR2 FQNEAQ come from the germline V gene (reference sequence). The ends were cut back, 4 bases at V and 7 bases at J, with 36 bases in the middle. The CDR3: CASSYTSYVNTQGRSLHTQYF. CDR3 DNA: TGTGCCAGCAGCTATACGTCGTACGTAAACACTCAGGGTAGGAGTTTGCATACGCAGTATTTT.

The rearrangement links TRBV9 to TRBJ2-3; tentative D call: TRBD2 (6 bases). The CDR3 extends over 14 amino acids. The germline V and J ends were trimmed by 3 bases and 2 bases, with 10 bases remaining between them. The V gene's germline CDR1 is SGDLS and CDR2 YYNGEE. This CDR3 reads CASSGSGHTDTQYF. Here the CDR3 DNA reads TGTGCCAGCAGCGGTAGCGGACACACAGATACGCAGTATTTT.

The CDR3 sequence: CASSPWGGELFF. In nucleotides, the CDR3 is TGTGCCAGCAGTCCCTGGGGCGGGGAGCTGTTTTTT. This chain links TRBV7-6 with TRBJ2-2; D is ambiguous. The ends were cut back, 6 bases at V and 7 bases at J, with 9 bases in the middle. The CDR3 runs 12 residues. The germline V gene has CDR1 SGHVS and CDR2 FNYEAQ.

This clonotype was seen a few times. V is TRBV4-1 and J is TRBJ1-2, with D unclear. CDR3 length: 15 residues. Per germline, CDR1 MGHRA and CDR2 YSYEKL. Trimming left V 0 bases short and J 4 bases short, with 12 bases between. CDR3 DNA sequence: TGCGCCAGCAGCCAAGACGCAGCTACCACCTATGGCTACACCTTC. It yields the protein CASSQDAATTYGYTF.

About this clonotype: This may be a read error, as it is one base from a much larger clone. V and J are TRBV29-1 and TRBJ2-1; D may be TRBD2 (6 bases). Germline V lookup: CDR1 SQVTM, CDR2 ANQGSEA. V was trimmed by 6 bases and J by 2 bases, leaving 11 bases between them. The CDR3 totals 13 residues. In nucleotides, the CDR3 is TGCAGCGTCGTGCGGGAAGCCTACAATGAGCAGTTCTTC. It specifies CSVVREAYNEQFF.

This clonotype was seen repeatedly, ten times or more. V is TRBV7-6 and J is TRBJ1-4; perhaps TRBD1 as D (6 bases). Germline-derived CDR1 and CDR2 are SGHVS and FNYEAQ. CDR3 length equals 18 residues. V was shortened by 5 bases and J by 4 bases, with 23 bases between the two germline ends. CDR3 sequence reads: CASSATPTLGGVNEKLFF. The CDR3 DNA is TGTGCCAGCAGCGCCACACCGACTCTAGGGGGTGTTAATGAAAAACTGTTTTTT.

This clonotype was recorded many times. The chain joins TRBV20-1 to TRBJ1-3, with D uncertain. The CDR3 has 11 residues. Germline values: CDR1 DFQATT, CDR2 SNEGSKA (reference sequence). Trimming removed 4 bases at V and 6 bases at J, with 7 bases between. CDR3 nucleotides: TGCAGTGCTATACTTGTAAACACCATATATTTT. This gives the protein CSAILVNTIYF.

To note about this clonotype: A much larger clone is a single base away; this may be a read error. The chain employs TRBV30 and TRBJ1-1; D unresolved. V dropped 0 bases and J dropped 1 base, with 12 bases sitting between them. The CDR3 has 15 amino acids. Germline V CDR1 and CDR2: GTSNPN, SVGIG (reference sequence). The CDR3 spells CAWSVRRVPNTEAFF. CDR3 DNA sequence: TGTGCCTGGAGTGTACGACGAGTGCCGAACACTGAAGCTTTCTTT.

V usage is TRBV14 and J usage is TRBJ2-1, with D possibly matching TRBD2 (5 bases). Deletions cut 4 bases from V and 2 bases from J, with 15 bases between. Germline V gene sequence: CDR1 SGHDN, CDR2 FVKESK. The CDR3 length is 16 residues. The CDR3 DNA follows: TGTGCCAGCAGCCCCGTTTGGAGCGGAACCTACAATGAGCAGTTCTTC. This translates into CASSPVWSGTYNEQFF.

This clonotype was seen many times. This chain connects TRBV4-1 to TRBJ1-5; D remains unclear. V gave up 0 bases and J gave up 4 bases, with 7 bases separating them. CDR3 size: 14 residues. Germline CDR1 MGHRA, CDR2 YSYEKL. This chain's CDR3 is CASSQDRGNQPQHF. CDR3 coding DNA: TGCGCCAGCAGCCAAGATCGAGGAAATCAGCCCCAGCATTTT.

This clonotype was recorded many times. The chain is built from TRBV5-6 and TRBJ2-3, with 12 bases aligning to TRBD2. CDR1 and CDR2 from the germline V gene are SGHDT and YYEEEE. Trimming cost V 0 bases and J 2 bases; bases outside gene matches: 7. The CDR3 totals 18 residues. The CDR3 loop reads CASSLVRTSGASTDTQYF. The CDR3 DNA reads TGTGCCAGCAGCTTGGTTCGGACTAGCGGGGCGTCCACAGATACGCAGTATTTT.

The sample holds many counts of this clonotype. The V call is TRBV2, the J call TRBJ2-2; D possibly matches TRBD1 or TRBD2 (5 bases each). V gave up 4 bases and J gave up 4 bases, with 25 bases separating them. This CDR3 has 19 amino acids. Germline V gene data show CDR1 as SNHLY and CDR2 as FYNNEI. The CDR3 is CASSAPAGTGAISTGELFF. CDR3 bases: TGTGCCAGCAGTGCTCCCGCCGGGACGGGCGCCATCTCCACCGGGGAGCTGTTTTTT.

Of note for this clonotype: Its ends do not fully match the called genes, so a read error is possible. The rearrangement joins TRBV20-1 to TRBJ2-1; TRBD2 might be the D (5 bases). In germline, CDR1 is DFQATT, CDR2 SNEGSKA (reference sequence). This CDR3 has 16 amino acids. The DNA of the CDR3 is TGCGGTGCTAGAGCGGAATTACCAACAGTCCCAAATGAGCAGTTCTTC. This encodes CGARAELPTVPNEQFF.

As concerns this clonotype: A clone one base away is much larger, so this may be a read error. The chain is built from TRBV7-9 and TRBJ2-6; tentatively, D is TRBD1 (5 bases). This CDR3 has 19 residues. Germline CDR1 and CDR2: SEHNR and FQNEAQ (reference sequence). CDR3 sequence (DNA): TGTGCCAGCAGCTACCCTACCGCCTACAGGTTGACTGGGGCCAACGTCCTGGCTTTC. Translated: CASSYPTAYRLTGANVLAF.